These T cell receptor beta chains were read from a single sample in a study of cytomegalovirus exposure and HLA in healthy donors. Sequenced by immunoSEQ multiplex PCR; TCRdb stores in-frame clones only, minus some. The sample features around 55,000 clones, with approximately 9% in its top ten. Sample: PBMCs. These receptors originate from a man over 45 in good health and CMV-seropositive. CDR3s include the opening cysteine and the closing phenylalanine or tryptophan. The order of the fields is V gene, D gene, J gene, CDR3 protein, CDR3 DNA. The D gene is left open where the match is weak.

TRBV28,NA,TRBJ1-2,CASRGRQVGGYGYTF,TGTGCCAGCAGAGGAAGACAGGTTGGAGGCTATGGCTACACCTTC
TRBV19,NA,TRBJ2-7,CASRRDTVSYEQYF,TGTGCCAGTAGAAGGGACACAGTTTCCTACGAGCAGTACTTC
TRBV28,TRBD1,TRBJ2-7,CASSSGTALAYEQYF,TGTGCCAGCAGTTCGGGGACAGCCTTAGCCTACGAGCAGTACTTC
TRBV9,NA,TRBJ2-7,CASSVGGRSYEQYF,TGTGCCAGCAGCGTAGGCGGCAGATCCTACGAGCAGTACTTC
TRBV30,NA,TRBJ1-4,CAWSPSRVRTNEKLFF,TGTGCCTGGAGTCCTTCTCGGGTGAGAACTAATGAAAAACTGTTTTTT
TRBV5-1,NA,TRBJ2-4,CASSLDEGGDIQYF,TGCGCCAGCAGCTTGGATGAAGGGGGGGACATTCAGTACTTC
TRBV5-1,NA,TRBJ2-1,CASSLAGQGSRQFF,TGCGCCAGCAGCTTGGCCGGGCAGGGGAGTAGGCAGTTCTTC
TRBV19,NA,TRBJ2-7,CASSILPSYEQYF,TGTGCCAGTAGTATCCTACCCTCCTACGAGCAGTACTTC
TRBV11-1,NA,TRBJ2-7,CASSLEGGAPYEQYF,TGTGCCAGCAGCTTAGAAGGGGGTGCCCCCTACGAGCAGTACTTC
TRBV6-6,NA,TRBJ1-2,CASSYFEGSGGYTF,TGTGCCAGCAGTTACTTTGAGGGCTCGGGAGGCTACACCTTC
TRBV2,NA,TRBJ1-2,CASSRTGTEIDGYTF,TGTGCCAGCAGCCGAACCGGGACTGAAATCGATGGCTACACCTTC
TRBV7-3,NA,TRBJ1-2,CASSLQGSSGYTF,TGTGCCAGCAGCTTACAGGGGAGTTCCGGCTACACCTTC
TRBV4-1,TRBD1,TRBJ1-2,CASSEQRGLGGYTF,TGCGCCAGCAGCGAACAAAGGGGGCTAGGGGGCTACACCTTC
TRBV5-6,NA,TRBJ1-2,CASSLPAGGGYTF,TGTGCCAGCAGCTTGCCGGCAGGAGGAGGCTACACCTTC
TRBV6-5,TRBD1,TRBJ1-6,CASSYGNRGRNSPLHF,TGTGCCAGCAGTTATGGTAACAGGGGTAGGAATTCACCCCTCCACTTT
TRBV29-1,NA,TRBJ2-1,CSVGGSSYNEQFF,TGCAGCGTTGGTGGTAGCTCCTACAATGAGCAGTTCTTC
TRBV5-1,NA,TRBJ2-1,CASSSLDSYNEQFF,TGCGCCAGCAGCTCCCTCGACAGTTACAATGAGCAGTTCTTC
TRBV28,TRBD2,TRBJ2-1,CASRESGGEQFF,TGTGCCAGCAGAGAAAGCGGGGGGGAGCAGTTCTTC
TRBV18,NA,TRBJ2-7,CASSRQKAGTHSYEQYF,TGTGCCAGCTCAAGACAAAAAGCAGGGACACATTCCTACGAGCAGTACTTC
TRBV29-1,TRBD1,TRBJ2-1,CSVVGQGATPEQFF,TGCAGCGTCGTTGGACAGGGGGCAACCCCTGAGCAGTTCTTC
TRBV29-1,NA,TRBJ1-1,CSVENRLRDTEAFF,TGCAGCGTTGAAAACAGACTCAGGGACACTGAAGCTTTCTTT
TRBV18,NA,TRBJ1-4,CASSPGRGSEKLFF,TGTGCCAGCTCACCGGGCCGAGGGAGTGAAAAACTGTTTTTT
TRBV5-1,TRBD1,TRBJ2-7,CASSLALGTGKMDYEQYF,TGCGCCAGCAGCTTGGCCTTGGGGACAGGGAAAATGGACTACGAGCAGTACTTC
TRBV21-1,NA,TRBJ1-1,CASSTQQDGSTEAFF,TGTGCCAGCAGCACTCAACAGGACGGGAGCACTGAAGCTTTCTTT
TRBV19,TRBD1,TRBJ1-5,CASRFTGGVDQPQHF,TGTGCCAGTAGGTTTACAGGGGGCGTCGATCAGCCCCAGCATTTT
TRBV4-3,NA,TRBJ1-2,CASSQDYTYGYTF,TGCGCCAGCAGCCAAGACTATACTTATGGCTACACCTTC
TRBV7-9,TRBD1,TRBJ1-6,CASSLDGTGYVHF,TGTGCCAGCAGCTTAGACGGGACAGGGTATGTCCACTTT
TRBV4-1,TRBD2,TRBJ2-7,CASSQNSGGPAYEQYF,TGCGCCAGCAGCCAAAATAGCGGGGGCCCCGCCTACGAGCAGTACTTC
TRBV6-1,TRBD1,TRBJ2-7,CASSEDTGGPYEQYF,TGTGCCAGCAGTGAAGACACAGGGGGCCCCTACGAGCAGTACTTC
TRBV28,TRBD2,TRBJ2-7,CASSSTSGVSYEQYF,TGTGCCAGCAGTTCCACTAGCGGAGTGAGCTACGAGCAGTACTTC
TRBV6-1,TRBD1,TRBJ1-1,CASKVRGGNEAFF,TGTGCCAGCAAAGTAAGAGGGGGCAATGAAGCTTTCTTT
TRBV2,TRBD1,TRBJ1-5,CASSALGQGIQPQHF,TGTGCCAGCAGTGCCCTGGGACAGGGGATTCAGCCCCAGCATTTT
TRBV18,TRBD1,TRBJ2-1,CASSADRGSYNEQFF,TGTGCCAGCTCAGCCGACAGGGGCTCCTACAATGAGCAGTTCTTC
TRBV19,NA,TRBJ1-1,CASTPGEDGTEAFF,TGTGCCAGTACCCCGGGAGAGGACGGCACTGAAGCTTTCTTT
TRBV4-1,TRBD2,TRBJ2-1,CASSQDMGTSGDNEQFF,TGCGCCAGCAGCCAAGATATGGGGACTAGCGGAGACAATGAGCAGTTCTTC
TRBV5-1,NA,TRBJ2-7,CASSFSGSNEQYF,TGCGCCAGCAGCTTTTCGGGATCCAACGAGCAGTACTTC
TRBV27,TRBD2,TRBJ2-7,CASSWGGSSYEQYF,TGTGCCAGCAGTTGGGGGGGTTCCTCCTACGAGCAGTACTTC
TRBV6-5,TRBD2,TRBJ2-1,CASSPMAGGQFF,TGTGCCAGCAGTCCCATGGCGGGGGGGCAGTTCTTC
TRBV2,TRBD1,TRBJ1-5,CASSLTGSNQPQHF,TGTGCCAGCAGTCTGACAGGGAGCAATCAGCCCCAGCATTTT
TRBV5-6,TRBD1,TRBJ2-1,CASSLDEDRERFYNEQFF,TGTGCCAGCAGCTTGGATGAGGACAGGGAGAGATTCTACAATGAGCAGTTCTTC
TRBV7-2,TRBD2,TRBJ2-3,CASSLELAGGHTQYF,TGTGCCAGCAGCTTGGAACTAGCGGGAGGACATACGCAGTATTTT
TRBV10-3,TRBD2,TRBJ2-3,CAISGTGGTDTQYF,TGTGCCATCAGTGGGACGGGGGGGACAGATACGCAGTATTTT
TRBV23-1,TRBD1,TRBJ2-3,CASSSGTGPDF,TGCGCCAGCAGTTCCGGGACAGGCCCAGATTTT
TRBV7-2,TRBD1,TRBJ1-1,CASSPMGTGGNTEAFF,TGTGCCAGCAGCCCGATGGGGACAGGGGGGAACACTGAAGCTTTCTTT
TRBV4-1,TRBD1,TRBJ1-4,CASSQVGFRGRNEKLFF,TGCGCCAGCAGCCAAGTAGGGTTTAGGGGGCGGAATGAAAAACTGTTTTTT